The next 22 T cell receptor beta chains were all read from a single sample in a study of blood T cells in healthy people across ages. A second PCR, run for about 7 to 12 cycles, used a sample-barcoded 5' primer plus a J-beta primer mix. In TCRdb, the 5' RACE reads were re-called with MiXCR into one record per CDR3 protein. The sample contains roughly 2 million distinct CDR3 sequences, around half of which appear only once. The sequencing sample was made of blood. The receptors derive from a woman aged 35 to 49 in good health.

This clonotype was detected only a few times. One end of the junction is discordant with germline, which a read error may explain. J is TRBJ2-4 and V is TRBV20-1, with 9 bases matching TRBD1. This CDR3 region has 12 residues. Germline-derived CDR1 and CDR2 are DFQATT and SNEGSKA (reference sequence). CDR3 residues: CSAGDRGGIQYF. CDR3 nucleotide sequence: TGCAGTGCTGGAGACAGGGGGGGCATTCAGTACTTC.

This chain links TRBV27 with TRBJ1-2; 7 bases align to TRBD1. Germline-derived CDR1 and CDR2 are MNHEY and SMNVEV (reference sequence). V dropped 3 bases and J dropped 4; count of bases not matched to a gene: 8. CDR3 length: 15 residues. The CDR3 sequence: CASSLSGQVAYGYTF. DNA for the CDR3: TGTGCCAGCAGTTTGTCCGGACAGGTGGCCTATGGCTACACCTTC.

This chain joins TRBV7-9 and TRBJ2-7; perhaps D is TRBD1 or TRBD2 (5 bases each). In germline, CDR1 is SEHNR, CDR2 FQNEAQ (reference sequence). CDR3 length: 16 residues. Trimming removed 0 bases from V and 8 bases from J, with 20 bases in between. The CDR3 here is CASSLARGAALHQQYF. The CDR3 nucleotides are TGTGCCAGCAGCTTAGCTCGAGGGGCAGCCCTTCACCAGCAGTACTTC.

The table lists this clonotype with many counts. This chain links TRBV12-3 or TRBV12-4 with TRBJ2-5, with unresolved D. The V end was cut by 3 bases, the J end by 2 bases, with 10 bases between. This CDR3 contains 14 residues. CDR3 residues: CASSFLGKQETQYF. CDR3 bases: TGTGCCAGCAGTTTCCTGGGGAAACAAGAGACCCAGTACTTC.

V gene TRBV20-1 combines with J gene TRBJ2-3; 10 bases fit TRBD2. The CDR3 is 13 amino acids. Germline V gene lookup returns CDR1 DFQATT and CDR2 SNEGSKA (reference sequence). V shed 4 bases and J 5 bases; nucleotides not matched to a gene: 3. This CDR3 is CSAIASGRDTQYF. In DNA form, the CDR3 reads TGCAGTGCTATCGCTAGCGGGAGAGATACGCAGTATTTT.

This clonotype was counted only a few times. The rearrangement links TRBV7-9 to TRBJ1-2; TRBD1 is a possible D gene (6 bases). V lost 2 bases and J 6 bases, leaving 13 bases between the germline ends. Germline V CDR1 and CDR2: SEHNR, FQNEAQ (reference sequence). This CDR3 has 14 amino acids. CDR3 coding DNA: TGTGCCAGCAGCTTATTGGGGGGCCCGGATGGCTACACCTTC. Its protein is CASSLLGGPDGYTF.

This clonotype was picked up one time. The chain links TRBV6-6 to TRBJ1-2; a possible D gene is TRBD1 (6 bases). The CDR3 length is 15 residues. Germline CDR1 MNHNY, CDR2 SVGAGI (reference sequence). Trimming took off 4 bases at V and 0 bases at J, with 12 bases between the two ends. CDR3 sequence (DNA): TGTGCCAGCAGTTCCCCGGACAGACCTAACTATGGCTACACCTTC. It is translated as CASSSPDRPNYGYTF.

The chain recombines TRBV4-2 with TRBJ2-1, with D unresolved. This CDR3 has 14 amino acids. V was cut by 1 base and J by 7 bases, with 11 bases left in between. Germline CDR1 and CDR2: LGHNA and YNFKEQ. For the CDR3, the DNA is TGTGCCAGCAGCCAAGGGCAGTTTTCAAATGAGCAGTTCTTC. Protein sequence: CASSQGQFSNEQFF.

In regard to this clonotype: One end of the junction fails to match germline, which may point to a read error. The CDR3 sequence is CATQTRNYGYTF. The CDR3 DNA sequence: TGTGCCACCCAAACGCGCAACTACGGCTACACCTTC. The gene calls are TRBV10-3 and TRBJ1-2, with unresolved D. The CDR3 spans 12 residues. Per germline, CDR1 ENHRY and CDR2 SYGVKD.

This chain's CDR3 is CASSQFQGPYNEQFF. The CDR3 DNA sequence: TGTGCCAGCAGCCAATTCCAAGGACCCTACAATGAGCAGTTCTTC. The chain joins TRBV3-1 to TRBJ2-1, with D hard to call. Trimming took 2 bases from V and 2 from J, leaving 10 bases between them. The germline V gene has CDR1 LGHDT and CDR2 YNNKEL (reference sequence). The CDR3 contains 15 residues.

The J gene is TRBJ2-3, the V gene TRBV20-1; possibly TRBD2 for D (7 bases). The CDR3 has 12 residues. V lost 3 bases and J lost 5, with 9 bases in between. CDR1 is DFQATT and CDR2 is SNEGSKA in the germline V gene (reference sequence). The CDR3 is CSASGGRDTQYF. The CDR3 region has the DNA TGCAGTGCTAGCGGGGGGCGAGATACGCAGTATTTT.

This clonotype was found a few times. This rearrangement joins TRBV27 to TRBJ2-4; D is possibly TRBD2 (6 bases). V dropped 3 bases and J dropped 13 bases, with 16 bases sitting between them. CDR3 length: 13 amino acids. The germline CDR1 and CDR2 sequences are MNHEY and SMNVEV (reference sequence). The CDR3 DNA is TGTGCCAGCAGTTTGTCGGAGTGGGGGGAGCAGTACTTC. It codes for CASSLSEWGEQYF.

The chain links TRBV20-1 to TRBJ1-5, with TRBD1 matching over 7 bases. The CDR3 covers 13 residues. V shed 1 base, J shed 6 bases, and the junction held 3 bases outside the gene matches. Germline CDR1 is DFQATT and CDR2 is SNEGSKA (reference sequence). CDR3 protein: CSARGRGAQPQHF. The CDR3 nucleotides read TGCAGTGCTAGAGGCAGGGGGGCTCAGCCCCAGCATTTT.

The chain has TRBV20-1 and TRBJ1-2, with no clear D. In germline, CDR1 is DFQATT, CDR2 SNEGSKA (reference sequence). Trimming took 6 bases from V and 4 from J, leaving 12 bases between them. The CDR3 runs 12 residues. For the CDR3, the DNA is TGCAGTGCAGAGCGAGGGAGCTATGGCTACACCTTC. Encoded protein: CSAERGSYGYTF.

J is TRBJ2-1 and V is TRBV7-2; D possibly corresponds to TRBD2 (6 bases). The CDR3 loop spans 15 amino acids. Germline CDR1 and CDR2: SGHTA and FQGNSA. V was shortened by 5 bases and J by 5 bases, with 16 bases between the two germline ends. The CDR3 loop is CASSPIFGGDNEQFF. The CDR3 nucleotides are TGTGCCAGCAGCCCCATCTTCGGGGGTGACAATGAGCAGTTCTTC.

The chain uses TRBV20-1 and TRBJ1-2; D is unresolved. This CDR3 comprises 14 residues. In germline, CDR1 is DFQATT, CDR2 SNEGSKA (reference sequence). The V end lost 0 bases, the J end lost 0 bases, and 8 bases lay between the germline ends. CDR3 coding DNA: TGCAGTGCTAGAGAATTAGGAACTAACTATGGCTACACCTTC. Protein product: CSARELGTNYGYTF.

This chain uses TRBV7-4 with TRBJ1-5; D may be TRBD1 (5 bases). Trimming took 3 bases from V and 9 from J, leaving 21 bases between them. This CDR3 has 16 residues. Germline V gene data show CDR1 as SGHVT and CDR2 as SQSDAQ. Here the CDR3 reads CASSLGLRVPMGPQHF. In DNA, the CDR3 is TGTGCCAGCAGCTTGGGACTCCGGGTCCCAATGGGGCCCCAGCATTTT. Full variable domain (outside the CDR3, taken from reference TRBV7-4 and TRBJ1-5): GAGVSQSPRYKVAKRGRDVALRCDSISGHVTLYWYRQTLGQGSEVLTYSQSDAQRDKSGRPSGRFSAERPERSVSTLKIQRTEQGDSAVYLCASSLGLRVPMGPQHFGDGTRLSIL.

This clonotype was counted many times. The chain combines TRBV12-3 or TRBV12-4 with TRBJ2-7; TRBD1 aligns across 10 bases. The CDR3 runs to 15 residues. Trimming at V came to 3 bases and at J to 2 bases, leaving 4 bases not matched to a gene. This CDR3 is CASSFPGQGAYEQYF. In nucleotides, the CDR3 is TGTGCCAGCAGTTTCCCCGGACAGGGGGCCTACGAGCAGTACTTC.

CDR3 bases: TGTGCCAGTTTGCGGGACTCAGGACTAGCGGGGGTTTCCTACGAGCAGTACTTC. Protein sequence: CASLRDSGLAGVSYEQYF. This chain uses TRBV7-9 with TRBJ2-7; 13 positions match TRBD2. The CDR3 has 18 amino acids. Trimming took 9 bases from V and 1 from J; bases not matched to a gene: 15. Germline assignment: CDR1 SEHNR and CDR2 FQNEAQ (reference sequence). The variable domain in full, with the rest retrieved from reference TRBV7-9 and TRBJ2-7, is DTGVSQNPRHKITKRGQNVTFRCDPISEHNRLYWYRQTLGQGPEFLTYFQNEAQLEKSRLLSDRFSAERPKGSFSTLEIQRTEQGDSAMYLCASLRDSGLAGVSYEQYFGPGTRLTVT.

This rearrangement joins TRBV7-9 to TRBJ2-6, with 8 bases identical to TRBD1. The junction had 6 bases not matched to a gene; V was cut back by 5 bases and J by 0 bases. CDR1 SEHNR and CDR2 FQNEAQ come from the germline V gene (reference sequence). CDR3 length equals 17 residues. The CDR3 DNA follows: TGTGCCAGCAGCCCAGGACAGGGCCGCTCTGGGGCCAACGTCCTGACTTTC. Its translation: CASSPGQGRSGANVLTF.

The genes are TRBV20-1 and TRBJ2-4; D not resolved. The J call is uncertain, as TRBJ2-5 better fits the DNA end. Germline CDR1 and CDR2: DFQATT and SNEGSKA (reference sequence). The CDR3 contains 15 residues. The CDR3 DNA reads TGCAGTGCTACAGCTCGGGTCGGGTTGGGGGAGACCCAGTACTTC. This codes for CSATARVGLGETQYF.

This clonotype has more than one count but fewer than ten. This chain joins TRBV7-2 and TRBJ2-5; D uncertain. Germline V gene sequence: CDR1 SGHTA, CDR2 FQGNSA. The CDR3 loop spans 14 amino acids. V was clipped by 1 base and J by 2 bases, with 8 bases between them. The chain's CDR3 is CASSLVSTQETQYF. CDR3 sequence (DNA): TGTGCCAGCAGCTTAGTCTCTACACAAGAGACCCAGTACTTC.